This TCR beta chain was recorded in a study of blood T cell repertoires in COVID-19. Whole-study context: The analysed material was cDNA or gDNA that came from T cells, B-cell-depleted T cells, or PBMCs.

Original methodology: Amplified reference gene primers provided the basis for estimating nucleated cell counts. Data came from immunoSEQ multiplex PCR; TCRdb stores just in-frame clones and leaves some out. For V, J and clone size, that table is used; D and trimming come from the DNA. The data show roughly 100,000 clones, 81% seen once. The V gene lost 6 bases and the J gene lost 4 bases, with 13 bases spanning the gap. There are 13 residues in the CDR3. The gene calls are TRBV12-3 or TRBV12-4 and TRBJ2-7; D may be TRBD1 (6 bases). This TCR came from a woman in her 70s with acute or convalescent COVID-19. Source material: peripheral blood. The CDR3 sequence: CASSRGQKYEQYF. Here the CDR3 DNA reads TGTGCCAGCAGCCGAGGACAGAAATACGAGCAGTACTTC.